Presented here are 11 T cell receptor beta chains from one specimen sequenced in a study of a mutant IDH1 vaccine in newly diagnosed glioma. These receptors have no known antigen. The assay was immunoSEQ multiplex PCR, and TCRdb's table has in-frame clones only and misses some. There are around 31,000 clones in the sample; around four fifths occur only once, and 10% to 12% lies in the top ten. Noted time point: week 35, safety follow-up. Topical imiquimod was applied with each vaccine dose, which held 300 ug of mutant IDH1 20-mer peptide. Specimen: PBMCs, collected from a glioma patient whose treatment included an IDH1 peptide vaccine. All receptors come from a woman aged 40 to 49 with glioma.

The chain combines TRBV7-9 with TRBJ1-1; D gene ambiguous. This CDR3 region has 14 residues. Germline CDR1 is SEHNR and CDR2 is FQNEAQ (reference sequence). The V gene lost 11 bases and the J gene lost 2 bases, with 18 bases spanning the gap. This CDR3 reads CAGQPLGINTEAFF. The CDR3 DNA reads TGTGCCGGCCAACCTCTCGGGATAAACACTGAAGCTTTCTTT.

This sequence joins TRBV7-6 and TRBJ2-3; maybe TRBD1 (6 bases). Trimming took 1 base from V and 2 from J, leaving 13 bases between them. The CDR3 is 16 amino acids. Germline V gene lookup returns CDR1 SGHVS and CDR2 FNYEAQ. CDR3 in amino acids: CASSLVGRGFTDTQYF. CDR3 in DNA: TGTGCCAGCAGCTTAGTCGGCAGGGGATTCACAGATACGCAGTATTTT.

The V and J genes are TRBV7-9 and TRBJ2-5; the match to TRBD1 covers 7 bases. CDR1 SEHNR and CDR2 FQNEAQ come from the germline V gene (reference sequence). V was clipped by 4 bases and J by 4 bases; unmatched bases: 12. There are 16 residues in the CDR3. The CDR3 spells CASSSPRSRGRETQYF. The DNA for the CDR3 is TGTGCCAGCAGCTCCCCCCGGAGCAGGGGGAGAGAGACCCAGTACTTC.

The rearrangement links TRBV6-1 to TRBJ1-4; D unclear. Trimming pared 0 bases from V and 0 bases from J, leaving 14 bases between. The CDR3 spans 18 residues. Germline lookup yields CDR1 MNHNS and CDR2 SASEGT. This chain's CDR3 is CASSEAIEGSATNEKLFF. CDR3 nucleotide sequence: TGTGCCAGCAGTGAAGCGATAGAGGGCTCTGCAACTAATGAAAAACTGTTTTTT.

This clone was seen only a few times. The rearrangement uses TRBV18 and TRBJ1-1; D unresolved. Trimming cost V 2 bases and J 10 bases, with 14 bases left between them. CDR3 length: 13 amino acids. Germline-derived CDR1 and CDR2 are KGHSH and LQKENI. This CDR3 is CASSPYGQELAFF. DNA for the CDR3: TGTGCCAGCTCACCATACGGCCAGGAGTTAGCTTTCTTT.

This clone appeared once. The genes are TRBV15 and TRBJ1-6; D not resolved. Germline assignment: CDR1 LNHNV and CDR2 YYDKDF (reference sequence). The CDR3 spans 15 residues. V lost 3 bases to trimming and J lost 9 bases, with 15 bases between them. CDR3 DNA sequence: TGTGCCACCAGCAGGGCTGGATTCGACGGTTCACCCCTCCACTTT. Its translation is CATSRAGFDGSPLHF.

This sequence joins TRBV30 and TRBJ1-4; 7 nucleotides line up with TRBD1. V lost 3 bases to trimming and J lost 0 bases; unmatched junction nucleotides: 4. The CDR3 loop spans 15 amino acids. Germline values: CDR1 GTSNPN, CDR2 SVGIG (reference sequence). The CDR3 DNA sequence: TGTGCCTGGAGCACCACAGGGGCAACTAATGAAAAACTGTTTTTT. Translating gives CAWSTTGATNEKLFF. The entire variable domain, with the rest obtained from reference TRBV30 and TRBJ1-4, is as follows: SQTIHQWPATLVQPVGSPLSLECTVEGTSNPNLYWYRQAAGRGLQLLFYSVGIGQISSEVPQNLSASRPQDRQFILSSKKLLLSDSGFYLCAWSTTGATNEKLFFGSGTQLSVL.

The V call is TRBV2, the J call TRBJ2-3; the match to TRBD2 covers 10 bases. The CDR3 is 15 residues long. V was pared by 5 bases and J by 2 bases, with 4 bases of the junction left unmatched. Germline lookup yields CDR1 SNHLY and CDR2 FYNNEI. The CDR3 is CASSFGLADTDTQYF. As DNA, the CDR3 is TGTGCCAGCAGTTTTGGACTAGCGGACACAGATACGCAGTATTTT.

The chain has TRBV5-4 and TRBJ1-4, with TRBD1 matching over 10 bases. With V trimmed by 3 bases and J by 8 bases, 7 bases remained unmatched. Germline values: CDR1 SGHNT, CDR2 YYREEE (reference sequence). CDR3 length: 15 residues. The CDR3 here is CASSWRDRGEEKLFF. CDR3 in DNA: TGTGCCAGCAGCTGGAGGGACAGGGGCGAGGAAAAACTGTTTTTT. Full variable domain (remainder filled in from reference TRBV5-4 and TRBJ1-4): ETGVTQSPTHLIKTRGQQVTLRCSSQSGHNTVSWYQQALGQGPQFIFQYYREEENGRGNFPPRFSGLQFPNYSSELNVNALELDDSALYLCASSWRDRGEEKLFFGSGTQLSVL.

The table lists this clone with a count of one. V is TRBV6-1 and J is TRBJ2-3; TRBD2 matches at 8 bases. Looked up from germline, CDR1 is MNHNS and CDR2 is SASEGT. The CDR3 loop spans 15 amino acids. The V gene end was trimmed by 6 bases and the J gene end by 2 bases; junction bases not matched to a gene: 7. CDR3 coding DNA: TGTGCCAGCAGCAGGACTAGCAAGGTCACAGATACGCAGTATTTT. Its translation: CASSRTSKVTDTQYF.

The chain joins TRBV15 to TRBJ1-3; the D is unclear. Germline assignment: CDR1 LNHNV and CDR2 YYDKDF (reference sequence). The CDR3 extends over 17 amino acids. Trimming cost V 0 bases and J 1 base, with 13 bases left between them. The CDR3 DNA follows: TGTGCCACCAGCAGAGAGGAAGGTATGAGGTCTGGAAACACCATATATTTT. Its translation: CATSREEGMRSGNTIYF. Full variable domain (remainder filled in from reference TRBV15 and TRBJ1-3): DAMVIQNPRYQVTQFGKPVTLSCSQTLNHNVMYWYQQKSSQAPKLLFHYYDKDFNNEADTPDNFQSRRPNTSFCFLDIRSPGLGDTAMYLCATSREEGMRSGNTIYFGEGSWLTVV.